These 16 T cell receptor beta chains came from one sample sequenced in a study of blood T cell repertoires in COVID-19. Method: immunoSEQ multiplex PCR; TCRdb's copy keeps in-frame clones and lacks some. Found here are tens of thousands of clones, roughly 90% of them singletons; the top ten hold about 8.5%. The source material was peripheral blood. These receptors originate from a man in his 60s with active COVID-19.

This chain links TRBV5-6 with TRBJ2-1; 7 nucleotides align to TRBD2. With V trimmed by 4 bases and J by 3 bases, 10 bases remained unmatched. Per germline, CDR1 SGHDT and CDR2 YYEEEE. The CDR3 length is 16 residues. The CDR3 region is CASSPITSDNYNEQFF. In DNA form, the CDR3 reads TGTGCCAGCAGCCCCATCACTAGCGATAACTACAATGAGCAGTTCTTC.

This chain uses TRBV6-5 with TRBJ2-5, with 13 positions matching TRBD2. The trim removed 5 bases at V and 2 bases at J, leaving 2 bases unmatched. The CDR3 has 15 residues. Per germline, CDR1 MNHEY and CDR2 SVGAGI. The chain's CDR3 is CASSQGLAGQETQYF. CDR3 DNA sequence: TGTGCCAGCAGTCAGGGACTAGCGGGGCAAGAGACCCAGTACTTC.

This clone was recorded once. The chain is built from TRBV7-9 and TRBJ2-7; D is unresolved. The CDR3 runs 14 residues. V was pared by 1 base and J by 2 bases, with 9 bases between. Germline V lookup: CDR1 SEHNR, CDR2 FQNEAQ (reference sequence). Written as DNA, the CDR3 is TGTGCCAGCAGCTTAGGGGCGAACCCCTACGAGCAGTACTTC. Translating gives CASSLGANPYEQYF.

The chain employs TRBV9 and TRBJ2-7, with 10 bases that match TRBD2. Losses at the gene ends were 4 bases for V and 5 bases for J; bases not matched to a gene: 12. The CDR3 is 16 residues long. Germline V gene lookup returns CDR1 SGDLS and CDR2 YYNGEE. DNA for the CDR3: TGTGCCAGCAGCTCAAATCCGGGACTAGCGTCCCACGAGCAGTACTTC. It is translated as CASSSNPGLASHEQYF.

V usage is TRBV6-5 and J usage is TRBJ2-1; TRBD2 matches 10 bases. The CDR3 is 13 residues long. Trimming at V came to 11 bases and at J to 7 bases, leaving 8 bases not matched to a gene. CDR1 and CDR2 from the germline V gene are MNHEY and SVGAGI. CDR3 sequence (DNA): TGTGCCTGCGGGACTAGCGAGGTGAATGAGCAGTTCTTC. This codes for CACGTSEVNEQFF.

The chain carries TRBV7-9 and TRBJ2-1; D gene uncertain. The CDR3 is made up of 16 amino acids. Between the trimmed V and J ends, which lost 1 base and 0 bases, there was a span of 10 bases. Germline V gene data show CDR1 as SEHNR and CDR2 as FQNEAQ (reference sequence). The chain's CDR3 is CASSLEGALSYNEQFF. CDR3 DNA: TGTGCCAGCAGCTTAGAAGGAGCGCTCTCCTACAATGAGCAGTTCTTC.

This chain connects TRBV5-6 to TRBJ1-5, with 12 positions matching TRBD1. Germline V gives CDR1 SGHDT, CDR2 YYEEEE. V was clipped by 4 bases and J by 8 bases; unmatched bases: 4. This CDR3 is 14 amino acids long. The CDR3 spells CASSPGQGAEPQHF. The CDR3 bases are TGTGCCAGCAGCCCGGGACAGGGGGCTGAGCCCCAGCATTTT. The full variable domain, in which reference TRBV5-6 and TRBJ1-5 provide the parts outside the CDR3, is DAGVTQSPTHLIKTRGQQVTLRCSPKSGHDTVSWYQQALGQGPQFIFQYYEEEERQRGNFPDRFSGHQFPNYSSELNVNALLLGDSALYLCASSPGQGAEPQHFGDGTRLSIL.

In the case of this clone: One end of the junction varies from germline; a read error may be responsible. The chain employs TRBV18 and TRBJ2-7; D may be TRBD2 (6 bases). CDR1 is KGHSH and CDR2 is LQKENI in the germline V gene. This CDR3 contains 13 residues. DNA of the CDR3: TGTGCCAGCTCACCCATGGCGGGGCGAGTAGGGGATTTC. It specifies CASSPMAGRVGDF.

The chain combines TRBV4-1 with TRBJ2-1; no reliable D call. This CDR3 is 16 amino acids long. CDR1 is MGHRA and CDR2 is YSYEKL in the germline V gene. The V end lost 4 bases, the J end lost 4 bases, and 17 bases lay between the germline ends. The CDR3: CASSLPIGSRYNEQFF. The CDR3 DNA is TGCGCCAGCAGCCTACCAATAGGAAGCAGGTACAATGAGCAGTTCTTC.

The chain combines TRBV10-1 with TRBJ2-7; tentatively, D is TRBD1 (6 bases). V lost 2 bases, J lost 6 bases, and 11 bases lay in between. Germline V lookup: CDR1 WNHNN, CDR2 SYGVQD (reference sequence). The CDR3 contains 13 residues. CDR3 sequence (DNA): TGCGCCAGCAGTGAGCCCGGACAGCTCGAGCAGTACTTC. Translation gives CASSEPGQLEQYF.

The V and J genes are TRBV5-1 and TRBJ1-2; no firm D call. The V end was cut by 3 bases, the J end by 4 bases, with 7 bases between. Germline assignment: CDR1 SGHRS and CDR2 YFSETQ. The CDR3 is made up of 12 amino acids. CDR3 sequence reads: CASSSSGYGYTF. CDR3 coding DNA: TGCGCCAGCAGCTCGTCCGGCTATGGCTACACCTTC.

The genes are TRBV2 and TRBJ2-2; 7 bases agree with TRBD1. V shed 9 bases, J shed 1 base, and the junction held 5 bases outside the gene matches. CDR3 size: 14 residues. Germline lookup yields CDR1 SNHLY and CDR2 FYNNEI. The CDR3 DNA is TGTGCCAGAACCGGGACAGAGAACACCGGGGAGCTGTTTTTT. Its translation: CARTGTENTGELFF.

This rearrangement joins TRBV11-2 to TRBJ2-7; 11 bases match TRBD1. Looked up from germline, CDR1 is SGHAT and CDR2 is FQNNGV. The CDR3 runs to 16 residues. V lost 4 bases, J lost 3 bases, and 8 bases stayed unmatched. The CDR3 coding sequence is TGTGCCAGCAGCTGGGGCCCCGGGACAGGGGGCTACGAGCAGTACTTC. It translates to CASSWGPGTGGYEQYF. The whole variable domain, filled in from reference TRBV11-2 and TRBJ2-7, reads EAGVAQSPRYKIIEKRQSVAFWCNPISGHATLYWYQQILGQGPKLLIQFQNNGVVDDSQLPKDRFSAERLKGVDSTLKIQPAKLEDSAVYLCASSWGPGTGGYEQYFGPGTRLTVT.

The chain uses TRBV27 and TRBJ2-5; 7 positions match TRBD1. CDR3 size: 14 residues. After removal of 4 bases from V and 0 bases from J, the junction contained 2 bases not matched to a gene. CDR1 is MNHEY and CDR2 is SMNVEV in the germline V gene (reference sequence). The CDR3 spells CASSYRGNQETQYF. DNA of the CDR3: TGTGCCAGCAGTTACAGGGGCAACCAAGAGACCCAGTACTTC.

The table lists this clone with a count of one. This sequence joins TRBV6-4 and TRBJ2-1; TRBD2 matches at 10 bases. The CDR3 contains 15 residues. Germline assignment: CDR1 MRHNA and CDR2 SNTAGT. V dropped 6 bases and J dropped 6; count of bases not matched to a gene: 8. CDR3 loop: CASRNEPSGSNEQFF. The CDR3 nucleotides are TGTGCCAGCAGAAATGAGCCTAGCGGGAGCAATGAGCAGTTCTTC.

The chain has TRBV24-1 and TRBJ2-2; tentatively, D is TRBD1 (6 bases). Germline assignment: CDR1 KGHDR and CDR2 SFDVKD. The CDR3 has 13 residues. Between the trimmed V and J ends, which lost 4 bases and 6 bases, there was a span of 8 bases. As DNA, the CDR3 is TGTGCCACCAGTGACCCAGGGGCCGGGGAGCTGTTTTTT. It codes for CATSDPGAGELFF.